Following are 30 T cell receptor beta chains from one sample sequenced in a study of early T cells in non-severe SARS-CoV-2 infection. TCRdb itself ran the 5' RACE reads through MiXCR, one entry per CDR3 protein. The sample includes tens of thousands of distinct CDR3 sequences, 13% seen only once; the top ten take 8% to 10%. The sample taken for sequencing was whole blood. The receptors here all came from an adult who was a healthcare worker with PCR-confirmed SARS-CoV-2 infection or an uninfected control (not recorded which).

This clonotype has at least ten counts. The rearrangement links TRBV11-2 to TRBJ2-2; no clear D gene. This CDR3 is built from 13 residues. The V end was cut by 2 bases, the J end by 1 base, with 2 bases between. The germline CDR1 and CDR2 sequences are SGHAT and FQNNGV. CDR3 DNA: TGTGCCAGCAGCTTACAGAACACCGGGGAGCTGTTTTTT. It translates to CASSLQNTGELFF.

This clonotype was detected ten times or more. The chain couples TRBV7-9 to TRBJ2-5, with TRBD1 identical over 12 bases. The germline V gene has CDR1 SEHNR and CDR2 FQNEAQ (reference sequence). The CDR3 contains 16 residues. The V and J ends lost 5 bases and 1 base, in that order; junction bases with no gene match: 5. For the CDR3, the DNA is TGTGCCAGCAGCCCGGGACAGGGGGCAGGCCAAGAGACCCAGTACTTC. Encoded protein: CASSPGQGAGQETQYF.

CDR3 protein: CASSQGSSGAYEQYF. For the CDR3, the DNA is TGTGCCAGCAGCCAAGGTTCTAGCGGGGCCTACGAGCAGTACTTC. The gene calls are TRBV4-2 and TRBJ2-7; 9 nucleotides align to TRBD2. The length of the CDR3 is 15 residues. V dropped 1 base and J dropped 2; count of bases not matched to a gene: 3. In germline, CDR1 is LGHNA, CDR2 YNFKEQ.

The J gene is TRBJ2-5, the V gene TRBV9; 9 bases match TRBD1. CDR3 length: 15 residues. CDR1 and CDR2 (germline): SGDLS, YYNGEE. V gave up 4 bases and J gave up 1 base; unmatched junction bases: 5. CDR3 DNA sequence: TGTGCCAGCAGCCTGGGACAGGGATCCCAAGAGACCCAGTACTTC. Translation gives CASSLGQGSQETQYF.

This clonotype was recorded at least ten times. The rearrangement uses TRBV4-2 and TRBJ2-7; TRBD1 matches at 9 bases. This CDR3 contains 15 residues. The V gene end was trimmed by 3 bases and the J gene end by 6 bases; junction bases not matched to a gene: 9. Germline CDR1 is LGHNA and CDR2 is YNFKEQ. The CDR3 is CASSHYRGLDIEQYF. The CDR3 DNA reads TGTGCCAGCAGCCACTACAGGGGGCTAGATATCGAGCAGTACTTC.

The V and J genes are TRBV2 and TRBJ2-4, with TRBD1 identical over 10 bases. Germline-derived CDR1 and CDR2 are SNHLY and FYNNEI. The CDR3 consists of 15 residues. Unmatched junction bases numbered 6, after V lost 5 bases and J lost 5 bases. CDR3: CASSRDRGQENIQYF. The CDR3 coding sequence is TGTGCCAGCAGTCGGGACAGGGGACAAGAAAACATTCAGTACTTC.

This clonotype was observed many times. The V call is TRBV11-2, the J call TRBJ2-5; D possibly corresponds to TRBD1 (6 bases). Per the germline V gene, CDR1 is SGHAT and CDR2 is FQNNGV. Deletions cut 4 bases from V and 4 bases from J, with 25 bases between. The CDR3 extends over 18 amino acids. CDR3 region: CASSSPTGRIGQRETQYF. In DNA form, the CDR3 reads TGTGCCAGCAGCTCCCCTACGGGTAGGATAGGACAGCGAGAGACCCAGTACTTC. Filled out from reference TRBV11-2 and TRBJ2-5, the complete variable domain reads EAGVAQSPRYKIIEKRQSVAFWCNPISGHATLYWYQQILGQGPKLLIQFQNNGVVDDSQLPKDRFSAERLKGVDSTLKIQPAKLEDSAVYLCASSSPTGRIGQRETQYFGPGTRLLVL.

This clonotype has at least ten counts. V usage is TRBV6-2 or TRBV6-3 and J usage is TRBJ2-5; 8 bases are a match to TRBD1. V was clipped by 2 bases and J by 4 bases; unmatched bases: 3. The CDR3 loop spans 14 amino acids. Germline CDR1 is MNHEY and CDR2 is SVGEGT. Here the CDR3 DNA reads TGTGCCAGCAGTTACGCAGGGGGCAGAGAGACCCAGTACTTC. Protein product: CASSYAGGRETQYF.

This clonotype was seen many times. This chain links TRBV28 with TRBJ2-1; 12 bases match TRBD2. CDR3 length: 14 residues. Germline trimming cut 8 bases from V and 10 bases from J; bases unmatched to any gene: 9. The V gene's germline CDR1 is MDHEN and CDR2 SYDVKM. This CDR3 is CASRIRLAGDEQFF. The CDR3 DNA sequence: TGTGCCAGCCGAATACGACTAGCGGGAGACGAGCAGTTCTTC.

The gene calls are TRBV12-3 or TRBV12-4 and TRBJ1-1, with D possibly TRBD1 on 6 matching bases. The CDR3 extends over 15 amino acids. V gave up 5 bases and J gave up 0 bases, with 13 bases separating them. DNA of the CDR3: TGTGCCAGCAGTCGCCCCGGGACACTGAACACTGAAGCTTTCTTT. Protein sequence: CASSRPGTLNTEAFF.

J is TRBJ1-4 and V is TRBV6-2 or TRBV6-3, with 7 nucleotides matching TRBD1. The CDR3 consists of 13 residues. Germline V gene sequence: CDR1 MNHEY, CDR2 SVGEGT. Trimming at V came to 6 bases and at J to 8 bases, leaving 6 bases not matched to a gene. CDR3 coding DNA: TGTGCCAGCAGAACGGACAGGAGGGAAAAACTGTTTTTT. This gives the protein CASRTDRREKLFF.

This clonotype has at least ten counts. The chain is built from TRBV5-6 and TRBJ2-3; either TRBD1 or TRBD2 may fit D (6 bases each). Germline V gene sequence: CDR1 SGHDT, CDR2 YYEEEE. This CDR3 region has 10 residues. Trimming shortened V by 7 bases and J by 8 bases, and 8 bases separated the two germline ends. CDR3 amino acids: CASGGGTQYF. The CDR3 coding sequence is TGTGCCAGCGGAGGGGGTACGCAGTATTTT.

This clonotype was counted only a few times. The chain carries TRBV9 and TRBJ2-5; unclear D gene. V was trimmed by 0 bases and J by 2 bases, leaving 11 bases between them. Germline-derived CDR1 and CDR2 are SGDLS and YYNGEE. The CDR3 totals 15 residues. CDR3 bases: TGTGCCAGCAGCGTAGCTGTGGGTTCTCAAGAGACCCAGTACTTC. Amino acids: CASSVAVGSQETQYF.

The table lists this clonotype with a few counts. The rearrangement uses TRBV10-3 and TRBJ1-1; D is unclear. Trimming shortened V by 10 bases and J by 1 base, and 22 bases separated the two germline ends. Per the germline V gene, CDR1 is ENHRY and CDR2 is SYGVKD. This CDR3 spans 16 amino acids. For the CDR3, the DNA is TGTGCCACCTCTCGGTTCGGGCGAGCAGGGAACACTGAAGCTTTCTTT. Protein sequence: CATSRFGRAGNTEAFF.

This clonotype was detected ten times or more. The chain recombines TRBV6-1 with TRBJ2-1; TRBD2 matches at 11 bases. The length of the CDR3 is 16 residues. V dropped 6 bases and J dropped 4; count of bases not matched to a gene: 8. CDR1 is MNHNS and CDR2 is SASEGT in the germline V gene. The CDR3 here is CASSQTGTSGYNEQFF. In DNA form, the CDR3 reads TGTGCCAGCAGCCAGACCGGGACTAGCGGTTACAATGAGCAGTTCTTC.

This clonotype was observed a handful of times. The chain employs TRBV7-8 and TRBJ1-4; 11 bases fit TRBD1. Germline-derived CDR1 and CDR2 are SGHVS and FQNEAQ. The junction had 9 bases not matched to a gene; V was cut back by 2 bases and J by 7 bases. The CDR3 is 17 residues long. CDR3 in amino acids: CASSLNGQGAGSEKLFF. The DNA for the CDR3 is TGTGCCAGCAGCTTAAACGGACAGGGGGCCGGTAGTGAAAAACTGTTTTTT.

This clonotype was found many times. The J gene is TRBJ2-1, the V gene TRBV20-1; TRBD2 aligns across 8 bases. Germline CDR1 reads DFQATT; CDR2 reads SNEGSKA (reference sequence). The CDR3 extends over 15 amino acids. V shed 6 bases and J 0 bases; nucleotides not matched to a gene: 7. The CDR3 DNA follows: TGCAGTGCCCCTCTAGCGGGCCCCTCCTACAATGAGCAGTTCTTC. It is translated as CSAPLAGPSYNEQFF.

The sample holds a few counts of this clonotype. The chain links TRBV10-3 to TRBJ2-5; no clear D. CDR1 and CDR2 (germline): ENHRY, SYGVKD. V shed 1 base and J shed 0 bases, with 0 bases lying between them. The CDR3 is made up of 12 amino acids. The CDR3 coding sequence is TGTGCCATCAGTGAGTACCAAGAGACCCAGTACTTC. This encodes CAISEYQETQYF.

This clonotype has more than one count but fewer than ten. This chain joins TRBV5-1 and TRBJ2-3; 7 bases agree with TRBD1. Looked up from germline, CDR1 is SGHRS and CDR2 is YFSETQ. The length of the CDR3 is 16 residues. The junction had 8 bases not matched to a gene; V was cut back by 3 bases and J by 1 base. Here the CDR3 reads CASSYGLGQGTDTQYF. CDR3 sequence (DNA): TGCGCCAGCAGCTATGGCTTAGGACAGGGCACAGATACGCAGTATTTT. The full variable domain, its missing parts supplied by reference TRBV5-1 and TRBJ2-3, is KAGVTQTPRYLIKTRGQQVTLSCSPISGHRSVSWYQQTPGQGLQFLFEYFSETQRNKGNFPGRFSGRQFSNSRSEMNVSTLELGDSALYLCASSYGLGQGTDTQYFGPGTRLTVL.

This clonotype was detected many times. This chain uses TRBV3-1 with TRBJ2-7; 8 positions match TRBD2. The length of the CDR3 is 17 residues. The V gene end was trimmed by 2 bases and the J gene end by 2 bases; junction bases not matched to a gene: 11. CDR1 and CDR2 (germline): LGHDT, YNNKEL (reference sequence). The CDR3 sequence is CASSQKRGRSLTYEQYF. In DNA form, the CDR3 reads TGTGCCAGCAGCCAAAAGCGCGGGAGGTCCCTAACCTACGAGCAGTACTTC.

The rearrangement joins TRBV28 to TRBJ2-5, with D perhaps assigned TRBD1 or TRBD2 (5 bases each). The CDR3 has 13 amino acids. V dropped 6 bases and J dropped 1 base, with 9 bases sitting between them. Germline V gene data show CDR1 as MDHEN and CDR2 as SYDVKM. In DNA form, the CDR3 reads TGTGCCAGCAGGGCCGGGACCCAAGAGACCCAGTACTTC. It codes for CASRAGTQETQYF. The whole variable domain, remainder taken from reference TRBV28 and TRBJ2-5, is DVKVTQSSRYLVKRTGEKVFLECVQDMDHENMFWYRQDPGLGLRLIYFSYDVKMKEKGDIPEGYSVSREKKERFSLILESASTNQTSMYLCASRAGTQETQYFGPGTRLLVL.

The gene calls are TRBV4-3 and TRBJ2-6, with 8 bases identical to TRBD2. Germline V gene sequence: CDR1 LGHNA, CDR2 YSLEER. The CDR3 has 17 residues. V gave up 1 base and J gave up 5 bases; unmatched junction bases: 7. The CDR3 DNA reads TGCGCCAGCAGCCAAGGTCGGGGGGGCATCAGGGCCAACGTCCTGACTTTC. Translation: CASSQGRGGIRANVLTF.

Only a few counts were recorded for this clonotype. This chain connects TRBV19 to TRBJ2-1; D is uncertain. V lost 9 bases and J 4 bases, leaving 16 bases between the germline ends. The CDR3 sequence is 14 residues long. The germline V gene encodes CDR1 LNHDA and CDR2 SQIVND (reference sequence). CDR3 sequence (DNA): TGTGCCAGCTCGCTGATCGGGTCATACAATGAGCAGTTCTTC. It translates to CASSLIGSYNEQFF.

The chain employs TRBV27 and TRBJ2-7; 8 bases map to TRBD1. V shed 4 bases, J shed 7 bases, and the junction held 9 bases outside the gene matches. In germline, CDR1 is MNHEY, CDR2 SMNVEV (reference sequence). CDR3 size: 14 residues. The CDR3 spells CASSWAGGSGEQYF. CDR3 bases: TGTGCCAGCAGTTGGGCAGGGGGCTCCGGGGAGCAGTACTTC.

As DNA, the CDR3 is TGTGCCAGCAGTTTACGTCGGACAACCACTGAAGCTTTCTTT. This sequence encodes CASSLRRTTTEAFF. This chain links TRBV28 with TRBJ1-1, with a possible D match to TRBD1 (5 bases). The CDR3 loop spans 14 amino acids. Trimming cost V 2 bases and J 4 bases, with 11 bases left between them. From germline, CDR1 is MDHEN and CDR2 SYDVKM.

The V and J genes are TRBV5-4 and TRBJ2-2; 7 bases match TRBD2. The CDR3 sequence is 16 residues long. Looked up from germline, CDR1 is SGHNT and CDR2 is YYREEE (reference sequence). Losses at the gene ends were 1 base for V and 6 bases for J; bases not matched to a gene: 9. CDR3 nucleotides: TGTGCCAGCAGCTTGCTGGCGGGAGTATTCGCCGGGGAGCTGTTTTTT. Protein: CASSLLAGVFAGELFF.

This clonotype was counted between two and nine times. CDR3 amino acids: CASSQTTTGGNYGYTF. For the CDR3, the DNA is TGCGCCAGCAGCCAAACCACTACAGGTGGAAACTATGGCTACACCTTC. This chain uses TRBV5-1 with TRBJ1-2, with D maybe TRBD1 (5 bases). CDR1 and CDR2 from the germline V gene are SGHRS and YFSETQ. V lost 4 bases, J lost 2 bases, and 18 bases lay in between. This CDR3 contains 16 residues.

This clonotype turned up a few times. The chain links TRBV20-1 to TRBJ2-1, with TRBD2 identical over 7 bases. V lost 0 bases and J lost 9; bases outside the gene matches: 8. Germline CDR1 reads DFQATT; CDR2 reads SNEGSKA (reference sequence). This CDR3 contains 14 residues. The CDR3 DNA is TGCAGTGCTAGAGATCCGAAGCGGGAACTTGAGCAGTTCTTC. Residues: CSARDPKRELEQFF.

The sample holds a few counts of this clonotype. The chain carries TRBV5-1 and TRBJ2-5; D is possibly TRBD1 (6 bases). The CDR3 spans 15 residues. Trimming cost V 1 base and J 2 bases, with 12 bases left between them. From germline, CDR1 is SGHRS and CDR2 YFSETQ. The CDR3 reads CASSLLGGLQETQYF. The CDR3 region has the DNA TGCGCCAGCAGCTTGTTAGGGGGATTACAAGAGACCCAGTACTTC.

This clonotype was seen ten or more times. The V and J genes are TRBV7-2 and TRBJ2-6; the D is unclear. V lost 1 base and J 0 bases, leaving 4 bases between the germline ends. There are 15 residues in the CDR3. Germline CDR1 is SGHTA and CDR2 is FQGNSA. The CDR3: CASSLGPSGANVLTF. DNA of the CDR3: TGTGCCAGCAGCTTAGGTCCCTCTGGGGCCAACGTCCTGACTTTC.